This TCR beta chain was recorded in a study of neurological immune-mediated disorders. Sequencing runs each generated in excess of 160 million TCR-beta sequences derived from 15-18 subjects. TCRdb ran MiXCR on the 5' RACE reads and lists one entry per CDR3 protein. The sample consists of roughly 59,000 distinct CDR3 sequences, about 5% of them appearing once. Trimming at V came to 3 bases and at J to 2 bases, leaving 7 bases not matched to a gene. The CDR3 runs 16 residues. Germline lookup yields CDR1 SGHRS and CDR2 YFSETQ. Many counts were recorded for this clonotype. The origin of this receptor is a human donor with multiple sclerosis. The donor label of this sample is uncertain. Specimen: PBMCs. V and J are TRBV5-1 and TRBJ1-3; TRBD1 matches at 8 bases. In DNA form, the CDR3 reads TGCGCCAGCAGCTCTAGGACAGGGTACGCTGGAAACACCATATATTTT. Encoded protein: CASSSRTGYAGNTIYF.